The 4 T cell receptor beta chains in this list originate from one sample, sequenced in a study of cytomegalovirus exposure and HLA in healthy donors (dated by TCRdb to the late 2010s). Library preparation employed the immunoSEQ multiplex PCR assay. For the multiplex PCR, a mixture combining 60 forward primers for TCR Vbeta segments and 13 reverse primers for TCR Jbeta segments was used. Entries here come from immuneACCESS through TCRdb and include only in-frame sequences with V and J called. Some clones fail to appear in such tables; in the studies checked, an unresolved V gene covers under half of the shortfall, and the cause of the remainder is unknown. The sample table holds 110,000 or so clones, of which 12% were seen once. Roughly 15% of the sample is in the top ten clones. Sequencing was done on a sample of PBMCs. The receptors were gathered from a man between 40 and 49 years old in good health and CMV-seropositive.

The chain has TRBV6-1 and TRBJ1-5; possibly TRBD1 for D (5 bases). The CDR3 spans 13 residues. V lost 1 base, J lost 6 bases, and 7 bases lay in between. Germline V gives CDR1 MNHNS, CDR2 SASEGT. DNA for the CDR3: TGTGCCAGCAGTGAAGTAGGGGCTCAGCCCCAGCATTTT. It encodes CASSEVGAQPQHF.

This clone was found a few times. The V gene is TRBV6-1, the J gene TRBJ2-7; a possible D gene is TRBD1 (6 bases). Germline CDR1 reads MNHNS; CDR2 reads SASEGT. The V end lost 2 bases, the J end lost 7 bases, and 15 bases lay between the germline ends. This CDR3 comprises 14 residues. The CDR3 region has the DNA TGTGCCAGCAGTGAATCGGACAGCGCTGGGGAGCAGTACTTC. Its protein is CASSESDSAGEQYF.

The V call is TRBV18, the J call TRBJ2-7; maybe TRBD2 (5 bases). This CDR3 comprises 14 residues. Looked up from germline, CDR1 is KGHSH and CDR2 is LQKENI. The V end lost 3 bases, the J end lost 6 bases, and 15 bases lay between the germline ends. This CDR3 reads CASSPPNPSGEQYF. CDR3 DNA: TGTGCCAGCTCACCCCCAAACCCAAGCGGCGAGCAGTACTTC.

The CDR3 DNA follows: TGTGCCAGCAGCTTACGCGGACAGGGACTTTATCAGCCCCAGCATTTT. Its translation: CASSLRGQGLYQPQHF. The chain uses TRBV5-6 and TRBJ1-5, with 8 bases lining up with TRBD1. V lost 2 bases, J lost 5 bases, and 9 bases stayed unmatched. Germline lookup yields CDR1 SGHDT and CDR2 YYEEEE. This CDR3 has 16 residues.